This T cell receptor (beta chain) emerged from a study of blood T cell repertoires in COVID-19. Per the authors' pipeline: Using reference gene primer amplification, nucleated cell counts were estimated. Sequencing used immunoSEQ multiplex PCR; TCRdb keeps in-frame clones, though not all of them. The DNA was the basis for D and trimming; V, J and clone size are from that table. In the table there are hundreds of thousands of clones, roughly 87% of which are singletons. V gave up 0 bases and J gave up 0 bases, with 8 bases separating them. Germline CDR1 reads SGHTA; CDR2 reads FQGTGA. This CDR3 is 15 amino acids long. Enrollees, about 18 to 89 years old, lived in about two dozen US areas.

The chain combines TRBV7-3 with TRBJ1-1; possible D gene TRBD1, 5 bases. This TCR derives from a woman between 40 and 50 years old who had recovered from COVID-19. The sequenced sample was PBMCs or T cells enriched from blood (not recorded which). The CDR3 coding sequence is TGTGCCAGCAGCTTAACAGGGGCGGTGAACACTGAAGCTTTCTTT. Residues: CASSLTGAVNTEAFF. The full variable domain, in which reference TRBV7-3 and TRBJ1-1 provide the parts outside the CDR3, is GAGVSQTPSNKVTEKGKYVELRCDPISGHTALYWYRQSLGQGPEFLIYFQGTGAADDSGLPNDRFFAVRPEGSVSTLKIQRTERGDSAVYLCASSLTGAVNTEAFFGQGTRLTVV.